These 15 T cell receptor beta chains originate from one sample sequenced in a study of CD8 T cells in ankylosing spondylitis. One entry per CDR3 protein, called by TCRdb with MiXCR from the 5' RACE reads. The table records some 150,000 distinct CDR3 sequences, around 10% of them present only once. The specimen sequenced was blood, either unsorted or a sorted T cell fraction (not recorded which). These receptors were taken from a female donor with ankylosing spondylitis or in good health (not recorded which).

V gene TRBV28 combines with J gene TRBJ2-5, with D tentatively TRBD1 (5 bases). The CDR3 length is 15 residues. Germline V gives CDR1 MDHEN, CDR2 SYDVKM. V was cut by 3 bases and J by 2 bases, with 13 bases left in between. CDR3 coding DNA: TGTGCCAGCAGTTTGTTCCCCAGACAGCAAGAGACCCAGTACTTC. It encodes CASSLFPRQQETQYF.

In its sample, this clonotype was seen many times. The gene calls are TRBV20-1 and TRBJ1-1; possibly TRBD1 for D (6 bases). With 5 bases removed from V and 3 bases from J, the gap between germline ends came to 13 bases. The CDR3 has 13 residues. Germline CDR1 is DFQATT and CDR2 is SNEGSKA (reference sequence). CDR3 bases: TGCAGTGCTCCCCAGGGGCGGTACACTGAAGCTTTCTTT. Amino acid sequence: CSAPQGRYTEAFF.

This clonotype showed up many times. The V call is TRBV5-1, the J call TRBJ2-5; 9 nucleotides line up with TRBD1. The CDR3 runs 14 residues. The germline gives CDR1 SGHRS, CDR2 YFSETQ. Germline trimming cut 0 bases from V and 4 bases from J; bases unmatched to any gene: 1. The CDR3 loop is CASSLDRGRETQYF. In DNA, the CDR3 is TGCGCCAGCAGCTTGGACAGGGGGCGAGAGACCCAGTACTTC.

In its sample, this clonotype was seen many times. The rearrangement links TRBV5-1 to TRBJ1-2, with a tentative D call TRBD1 (6 bases). The V end was cut by 4 bases, the J end by 0 bases, with 13 bases between. The CDR3 is 15 amino acids. Germline V CDR1 and CDR2: SGHRS, YFSETQ. The CDR3 protein is CASSVGHQANYGYTF. As DNA, the CDR3 is TGCGCCAGCAGCGTGGGACACCAAGCTAACTATGGCTACACCTTC.

This clonotype was counted many times. This chain connects TRBV12-3 or TRBV12-4 to TRBJ1-2; tentatively, D is TRBD1 (5 bases). The V and J ends lost 3 bases and 4 bases respectively, with 15 bases between them. The CDR3 has 15 residues. CDR3 DNA: TGTGCCAGCAGTTTCGCAGGGACTCGGGGCTATGGCTACACCTTC. Translating it yields CASSFAGTRGYGYTF.

The chain recombines TRBV6-4 with TRBJ2-5; tentatively, D is TRBD1 (5 bases). The CDR3 spans 18 residues. Trimming took 0 bases from V and 2 from J, leaving 19 bases between them. Germline CDR1 and CDR2: MRHNA and SNTAGT. The CDR3 loop reads CASSDSIRQPNIQETQYF. The CDR3 nucleotides read TGTGCCAGCAGTGACTCGATACGACAGCCTAACATTCAAGAGACCCAGTACTTC.

The sample holds a few counts of this clonotype. The chain has TRBV30 and TRBJ1-6; 10 bases are shared with TRBD1. The CDR3 sequence is 17 residues long. Trimming took 2 bases from V and 0 from J; bases not matched to a gene: 4. The germline V gene encodes CDR1 GTSNPN and CDR2 SVGIG (reference sequence). The CDR3 coding sequence is TGTGCCTGGAGTCGGGACAGGGGTTTCTCCTATAATTCACCCCTCCACTTT. It codes for CAWSRDRGFSYNSPLHF.

This clonotype has ten or more counts. This chain joins TRBV7-9 and TRBJ1-5, with D tentatively TRBD1 (6 bases). V was pared by 8 bases and J by 4 bases, with 15 bases between. Per germline, CDR1 SEHNR and CDR2 FQNEAQ (reference sequence). CDR3 length equals 14 residues. In DNA, the CDR3 is TGTGCCAGCGGCCCCTTACAGGGAAATCAGCCCCAGCATTTT. Translation gives CASGPLQGNQPQHF.

This clonotype showed up many times. The V call is TRBV7-9, the J call TRBJ1-2; 10 positions match TRBD1. V lost 1 base, J lost 1 base, and 3 bases stayed unmatched. The CDR3 is 16 amino acids. The germline CDR1 and CDR2 sequences are SEHNR and FQNEAQ (reference sequence). CDR3 sequence: CASSLGGTGVNYGYTF. The CDR3 coding sequence is TGTGCCAGCAGCTTAGGAGGGACAGGGGTTAACTATGGCTACACCTTC.

This clonotype was picked up many times. This chain links TRBV7-8 with TRBJ2-3; D gene ambiguous. The V end lost 2 bases, the J end lost 4 bases, and 4 bases lay between the germline ends. Germline lookup yields CDR1 SGHVS and CDR2 FQNEAQ. The CDR3 contains 12 residues. CDR3 nucleotides: TGTGCCAGCAGCTTAAACCCAGATACGCAGTATTTT. The encoded protein is CASSLNPDTQYF.

This clonotype was observed at least ten times. CDR3 bases: TGTGCCAGCAGGGGGCCCCAGGAAAAACTGTTTTTT. This translates into CASRGPQEKLFF. The V call is TRBV12-3 or TRBV12-4, the J call TRBJ1-4, with D perhaps TRBD1 (5 bases). V was trimmed by 6 bases and J by 8 bases, leaving 10 bases between them. The CDR3 covers 12 residues.

Worth noting for this clonotype: A much bigger clone sits one base away, suggesting this may be a read error. The genes are TRBV7-9 and TRBJ2-5, with D possibly matching TRBD2 (7 bases). The germline V gene encodes CDR1 SEHNR and CDR2 FQNEAQ (reference sequence). The CDR3 is 15 residues long. CDR3 nucleotides: TGTGCCAGCAGCTTCGGCGGGGGCCCACAAGAGACCCAGTCCTTC. Residues: CASSFGGGPQETQSF.

At least ten counts were recorded for this clonotype. V and J are TRBV28 and TRBJ2-2, with no clear D. Germline V CDR1 and CDR2: MDHEN, SYDVKM. Trimming took 7 bases from V and 1 from J, leaving 13 bases between them. The CDR3 covers 15 residues. In nucleotides, the CDR3 is TGTGCCAGCACCCTAATGGACCTGAACACCGGGGAGCTGTTTTTT. The encoded protein is CASTLMDLNTGELFF.

This clonotype was detected ten times or more. The chain has TRBV9 and TRBJ2-7; D is undetermined. The CDR3 runs 14 residues. CDR1 is SGDLS, CDR2 YYNGEE, per germline. V lost 2 bases and J lost 0, with 9 bases in between. Here the CDR3 reads CASSVGIGSYEQYF. The CDR3 DNA reads TGTGCCAGCAGCGTCGGCATAGGCTCCTACGAGCAGTACTTC.

This clonotype was picked up many times. The rearrangement joins TRBV4-1 to TRBJ2-7; 11 nucleotides agree with TRBD2. This CDR3 is built from 16 residues. J lost 4 bases, V lost 1 base, and 6 bases had no gene match. The V gene's germline CDR1 is MGHRA and CDR2 YSYEKL. The CDR3 here is CASSQAPTSGMYEQYF. The CDR3 coding sequence is TGCGCCAGCAGCCAAGCTCCGACTAGCGGGATGTACGAGCAGTACTTC.